A single sample gave rise to the 5 T cell receptor beta chains below, sequenced in a study of blood T cell repertoires in COVID-19. Measured with immunoSEQ multiplex PCR; TCRdb has only the in-frame clones, and not every one. The data hold around 250,000 clones, with around 90% observed a single time. Sample: peripheral blood. These receptors originate from a human donor in a cohort sampled during active COVID-19.

The chain uses TRBV6-4 and TRBJ1-1; 7 bases map to TRBD1. The V gene end was trimmed by 7 bases and the J gene end by 1 base; junction bases not matched to a gene: 6. The CDR3 has 14 residues. Per the germline V gene, CDR1 is MRHNA and CDR2 is SNTAGT. CDR3 sequence reads: CASKGQPSNTEAFF. The CDR3 DNA reads TGTGCCAGCAAGGGACAGCCCTCGAACACTGAAGCTTTCTTT.

J is TRBJ1-4 and V is TRBV4-1; 8 nucleotides match TRBD1. J lost 3 bases, V lost 2 bases, and 11 bases had no gene match. The CDR3 contains 18 residues. Germline V CDR1 and CDR2: MGHRA, YSYEKL. DNA for the CDR3: TGCGCCAGCAGCCAACTCATTACCGCGGACAGGGCTAATGAAAAACTGTTTTTT. Amino acid sequence: CASSQLITADRANEKLFF.

This chain joins TRBV4-3 and TRBJ1-1; 7 bases line up with TRBD1. The CDR3 is made up of 18 amino acids. The J segment lost 1 base and the V segment lost 0 bases, leaving 11 bases of the junction unmatched. Germline loops: CDR1 LGHNA, CDR2 YSLEER. This CDR3 reads CASSQDTDRNSGNTEAFF. The CDR3 bases are TGCGCCAGCAGCCAAGATACGGACAGGAATAGCGGGAACACTGAAGCTTTCTTT.

The table lists this clone with a few counts. The rearrangement links TRBV28 to TRBJ1-2; D unresolved. V was cut by 6 bases and J by 0 bases, with 14 bases left in between. The CDR3 loop spans 15 amino acids. The germline gives CDR1 MDHEN, CDR2 SYDVKM. The DNA for the CDR3 is TGTGCCAGCAGCCCAGTATGGTCCACTAACTATGGCTACACCTTC. This encodes CASSPVWSTNYGYTF.

The chain couples TRBV19 to TRBJ2-7; 11 nucleotides align to TRBD1. The V gene end was trimmed by 3 bases and the J gene end by 3 bases; junction bases not matched to a gene: 4. This CDR3 spans 15 amino acids. CDR1 is LNHDA and CDR2 is SQIVND in the germline V gene (reference sequence). The CDR3 coding sequence is TGTGCCAGTAGTATCGGGGACAGGGGGGTCTACGAGCAGTACTTC. Amino acid sequence: CASSIGDRGVYEQYF. Looking up the rest from reference TRBV19 and TRBJ2-7 gives the full variable domain: DGGITQSPKYLFRKEGQNVTLSCEQNLNHDAMYWYRQDPGQGLRLIYYSQIVNDFQKGDIAEGYSVSREKKESFPLTVTSAQKNPTAFYLCASSIGDRGVYEQYFGPGTRLTVT.